The rows below give T cell receptor beta chains drawn from one sample of a study of cytomegalovirus exposure and HLA in healthy donors. Assay used: immunoSEQ multiplex PCR; TCRdb lists only in-frame clones, some missing. The sample has about 97,000 clones, around 78% seen once; the top ten hold just over 2.5%. Material: PBMCs. All receptors come from a man aged 35 to 55 in good health and CMV-seronegative. The CDR3 runs from the conserved cysteine through the conserved F or W. A D gene is named only where the DNA matches it firmly. Not every row has a clone size; where given, it reads once, few, many or a size class.

d_gene: .; abundance: .; j_gene: TRBJ1-4; v_gene: TRBV5-8; CDR3nt: TGTGCCAGCAGCGCCCCTGGGAGGATTAATGAAAAACTGTTTTTT; CDR3aa: CASSAPGRINEKLFF
d_gene: .; abundance: .; j_gene: TRBJ1-4; v_gene: TRBV7-2; CDR3nt: TGTGCCAGCAGCTTAACAAGTTTTGAAAAACTGTTTTTT; CDR3aa: CASSLTSFEKLFF
d_gene: .; abundance: .; j_gene: TRBJ1-2; v_gene: TRBV11-1; CDR3nt: TGTGCCAGCAGCTCCAGCGGACAGTCGAGGTTGAATGGCTACACCTTC; CDR3aa: CASSSSGQSRLNGYTF
d_gene: TRBD1; abundance: .; j_gene: TRBJ1-6; v_gene: TRBV10-3; CDR3nt: TGTGCCTCCGACCCGACAGGGGATAATTCACCCCTCCACTTT; CDR3aa: CASDPTGDNSPLHF
d_gene: .; abundance: few; j_gene: TRBJ1-3; v_gene: TRBV30; CDR3nt: TGTGCCTGGACTCGAGGGGGTGGAAACACCATATATTTT; CDR3aa: CAWTRGGGNTIYF
d_gene: .; abundance: .; j_gene: TRBJ1-1; v_gene: TRBV4-1; CDR3nt: TGCGCCAGCAGCCGAGTTATTAGGGAGGCCTCAAAGAAAGCTTTCTTT; CDR3aa: CASSRVIREASKKAFF
d_gene: .; abundance: .; j_gene: TRBJ2-1; v_gene: TRBV13; CDR3nt: TGTGCCAGCAGCTACCCGACAGGAGAACAGTTCTTC; CDR3aa: CASSYPTGEQFF
d_gene: .; abundance: .; j_gene: TRBJ2-3; v_gene: TRBV2; CDR3nt: TGTGCCAGCAACGGACAATCAGCGAATTGGAATTTT; CDR3aa: CASNGQSANWNF
d_gene: TRBD1; abundance: few; j_gene: TRBJ2-7; v_gene: TRBV5-1; CDR3nt: TGCGCCAGCAGCGCCCAGGGACAGAGCTACGAGCAGTACTTC; CDR3aa: CASSAQGQSYEQYF
d_gene: .; abundance: .; j_gene: TRBJ2-1; v_gene: TRBV11-3; CDR3nt: TGTGCCAGCAGCCCTTACAATGAGCAGTTCTTC; CDR3aa: CASSPYNEQFF
d_gene: TRBD1; abundance: .; j_gene: TRBJ2-7; v_gene: TRBV4-3; CDR3nt: TGCGCCAGCAGCCAAGACCCTGGGACAGGGTTTTCCTACGAGCAGTACTTC; CDR3aa: CASSQDPGTGFSYEQYF
d_gene: .; abundance: .; j_gene: TRBJ2-2; v_gene: TRBV4-1; CDR3nt: TGCGCCAGCAGCCAGGAGGCCGGGGAGCTGTTTTTT; CDR3aa: CASSQEAGELFF
d_gene: .; abundance: .; j_gene: TRBJ2-7; v_gene: TRBV18; CDR3nt: TGTGCCAGCTCACCACCGAGGGCTCAGGTGAGATACGAGCAGTACTTC; CDR3aa: CASSPPRAQVRYEQYF
d_gene: .; abundance: .; j_gene: TRBJ2-7; v_gene: TRBV6-5; CDR3nt: TGTGCCAGCAGTTCCTACTCCGGGGGGCGGGAGCAGTACTTC; CDR3aa: CASSSYSGGREQYF
d_gene: TRBD1; abundance: .; j_gene: TRBJ1-6; v_gene: TRBV6-5; CDR3nt: TGTGCCAGCAGGAGAAATGGACAGGGGTATTCACCCCTCCACTTT; CDR3aa: CASRRNGQGYSPLHF
d_gene: .; abundance: few; j_gene: TRBJ2-4; v_gene: TRBV4-1; CDR3nt: TGCGCCAGCAGCCAATATTCGCCGGCGGGGAGAAACATTCAGTACTTC; CDR3aa: CASSQYSPAGRNIQYF
d_gene: TRBD1; abundance: .; j_gene: TRBJ1-2; v_gene: TRBV19; CDR3nt: TGTGCCAGTAGTATAAAGACAGGGGGCTCGGTTTTGGAAGGCTACACCTTC; CDR3aa: CASSIKTGGSVLEGYTF
d_gene: .; abundance: .; j_gene: TRBJ1-1; v_gene: TRBV19; CDR3nt: TGTGCCAGTAGTATATACGGGGGGACTGAAGCTTTCTTT; CDR3aa: CASSIYGGTEAFF
d_gene: TRBD1; abundance: .; j_gene: TRBJ2-3; v_gene: TRBV10-2; CDR3nt: TGCGCCAGCAGTGACCCCCAGGGGGCAGGGGATACGCAGTATTTT; CDR3aa: CASSDPQGAGDTQYF
d_gene: .; abundance: .; j_gene: TRBJ2-1; v_gene: TRBV5-4; CDR3nt: TGTGCCAGCAGCCGGAGGGGGGGGCGAGAGAATGAGCAGTTCTTC; CDR3aa: CASSRRGGRENEQFF
d_gene: .; abundance: few; j_gene: TRBJ2-7; v_gene: TRBV28; CDR3nt: TGTGCCAGCAGTTTACAGGGAAAGGGCTACGAGCAGTACTTC; CDR3aa: CASSLQGKGYEQYF
d_gene: .; abundance: .; j_gene: TRBJ1-5; v_gene: TRBV4-1; CDR3nt: TGCGCCACCAGGGTAAAAGAGTATAGCAATCAGCCCCAGCATTTT; CDR3aa: CATRVKEYSNQPQHF
d_gene: .; abundance: .; j_gene: TRBJ1-4; v_gene: TRBV7-2; CDR3nt: TGTGCCAGCAGCTTATCGTCCGCAACTAATGAAAAACTGTTTTTT; CDR3aa: CASSLSSATNEKLFF
d_gene: TRBD1; abundance: .; j_gene: TRBJ2-3; v_gene: TRBV5-6; CDR3nt: TGTGCCAGCAGCTTTGAGACAGGGCCCACAGATACGCAGTATTTT; CDR3aa: CASSFETGPTDTQYF
d_gene: .; abundance: .; j_gene: TRBJ2-6; v_gene: TRBV5-1; CDR3nt: TGCGCCAGCAGCCCGCCAGGGCAGGATGGGGCCAACGTCCTGACTTTC; CDR3aa: CASSPPGQDGANVLTF
d_gene: TRBD2; abundance: .; j_gene: TRBJ2-1; v_gene: TRBV15; CDR3nt: TGTGCCACCAGCAGAGATCAGGGCGGGGGGAGTCCCTACAATGAGCAGTTCTTC; CDR3aa: CATSRDQGGGSPYNEQFF
d_gene: TRBD1; abundance: .; j_gene: TRBJ2-7; v_gene: TRBV5-1; CDR3nt: TGCGCCAGCAGCTCCCCTGGCCGGGACAGGGCCCTAGGCTCCTACGAGCAGTACTTC; CDR3aa: CASSSPGRDRALGSYEQYF
d_gene: TRBD2; abundance: .; j_gene: TRBJ2-3; v_gene: TRBV29-1; CDR3nt: TGCAGCGTTGCGGCGGCGGGGGGGCCTGGGGATACGCAGTATTTT; CDR3aa: CSVAAAGGPGDTQYF
d_gene: TRBD2; abundance: .; j_gene: TRBJ2-5; v_gene: TRBV9; CDR3nt: TGTGCCAGCAGCGTAGGGGAGGGGTACGGGCAAGAGACCCAGTACTTC; CDR3aa: CASSVGEGYGQETQYF
d_gene: .; abundance: .; j_gene: TRBJ2-1; v_gene: TRBV9; CDR3nt: TGTGCCAGCAGCGTAGCAGGGTCCAGCTCCTACAATGAGCAGTTCTTC; CDR3aa: CASSVAGSSSYNEQFF
d_gene: TRBD2; abundance: few; j_gene: TRBJ2-2; v_gene: TRBV2; CDR3nt: TGTGCCAGCACTCCGGCTAGCGGGGTAACCGGGGAGCTGTTTTTT; CDR3aa: CASTPASGVTGELFF
d_gene: .; abundance: .; j_gene: TRBJ1-1; v_gene: TRBV20-1; CDR3nt: TGCAGTGCTAGGGCGGGAGCTTTCTTT; CDR3aa: CSARAGAFF
d_gene: .; abundance: .; j_gene: TRBJ1-2; v_gene: TRBV25-1; CDR3nt: TGTGCCAGCAGTGAGCCCGGACTAGATTATGGCTACACCTTC; CDR3aa: CASSEPGLDYGYTF
d_gene: TRBD1; abundance: .; j_gene: TRBJ2-3; v_gene: TRBV30; CDR3nt: TGTGCCCGAGGACAGGACACAGATACGCAGTATTTT; CDR3aa: CARGQDTDTQYF
d_gene: .; abundance: .; j_gene: TRBJ2-2; v_gene: TRBV7-9; CDR3nt: TGTGCCAGCAGGTGGGGGCGCGCCACCGGGGAGCTGTTTTTT; CDR3aa: CASRWGRATGELFF
d_gene: .; abundance: .; j_gene: TRBJ1-5; v_gene: TRBV6-6; CDR3nt: TGTGCCAGCAGCCGACAGAGCAATCAGCCCCAGCATTTT; CDR3aa: CASSRQSNQPQHF
d_gene: .; abundance: .; j_gene: TRBJ1-2; v_gene: TRBV7-3; CDR3nt: TGTGCCAGCAGCTTCATTCTAGGAGCGGCCTTC; CDR3aa: CASSFILGAAF
d_gene: .; abundance: .; j_gene: TRBJ1-2; v_gene: TRBV27; CDR3nt: TGTGCCAGCAGTCGACAGTCAGACGCTAACTATGGCTACACCTTC; CDR3aa: CASSRQSDANYGYTF
d_gene: .; abundance: .; j_gene: TRBJ2-1; v_gene: TRBV7-7; CDR3nt: TGTGCTAGCAGCCCCAACCCTCGGGGGAGCTCCTACAATGAGCAGTTCTTC; CDR3aa: CASSPNPRGSSYNEQFF
d_gene: TRBD1; abundance: .; j_gene: TRBJ1-2; v_gene: TRBV9; CDR3nt: TGTGCCAGCAGGGACAGGGAAGCAGGTGGCTACACCTTC; CDR3aa: CASRDREAGGYTF
d_gene: .; abundance: .; j_gene: TRBJ2-2; v_gene: TRBV27; CDR3nt: TGTGCCAGCAGTTTACGGGGACTGACCACCGGGGAGCTGTTTTTT; CDR3aa: CASSLRGLTTGELFF
d_gene: .; abundance: .; j_gene: TRBJ2-2; v_gene: TRBV6-1; CDR3nt: TGTGCCCTTGGGGCAGCAAGTGCGAACACCGGGGAGCTGTTTTTT; CDR3aa: CALGAASANTGELFF
d_gene: TRBD1; abundance: .; j_gene: TRBJ1-3; v_gene: TRBV5-6; CDR3nt: TGTGCCAGCAGCCCCTCCTCATGGGACAGGGGAAACACCATATATTTT; CDR3aa: CASSPSSWDRGNTIYF
d_gene: TRBD1; abundance: once; j_gene: TRBJ2-1; v_gene: TRBV6-5; CDR3nt: TGTGCCAGCAGTTACGACAGGGCCCATGAGCAGTTCTTC; CDR3aa: CASSYDRAHEQFF
d_gene: .; abundance: .; j_gene: TRBJ1-1; v_gene: TRBV5-1; CDR3nt: TGCGCCAGCAGCTTCGGACCTGCCGGGGGAGGAGCTTTCTTT; CDR3aa: CASSFGPAGGGAFF
d_gene: .; abundance: .; j_gene: TRBJ2-3; v_gene: TRBV7-8; CDR3nt: TGTGCCAGCAGCTTAGCCCTTACAGGGTTGGCAGATACGCAGTATTTT; CDR3aa: CASSLALTGLADTQYF
d_gene: .; abundance: .; j_gene: TRBJ2-1; v_gene: TRBV11-2; CDR3nt: TGTGCCAGCAGCTCCTTTAGCCGTGAGCAGTTCTTC; CDR3aa: CASSSFSREQFF
d_gene: TRBD2; abundance: .; j_gene: TRBJ2-5; v_gene: TRBV27; CDR3nt: TGTGCCAGCAGAGGACTAGCCGGGGAGACCCAGTACTTC; CDR3aa: CASRGLAGETQYF
d_gene: TRBD2; abundance: .; j_gene: TRBJ2-3; v_gene: TRBV7-3; CDR3nt: TGTGCCAGCAGCCTCAGCGGGGGGGCTGCAGATACGCAGTATTTT; CDR3aa: CASSLSGGAADTQYF
d_gene: TRBD1; abundance: .; j_gene: TRBJ1-1; v_gene: TRBV12-5; CDR3nt: TGTGCTAGTGGAAGGACAGGGAACACTGAAGCTTTCTTT; CDR3aa: CASGRTGNTEAFF
d_gene: .; abundance: .; j_gene: TRBJ2-3; v_gene: TRBV5-1; CDR3nt: TGCGCCAGCTCCCCTGGGGGGACCCGGGATACGCAGTATTTT; CDR3aa: CASSPGGTRDTQYF
d_gene: TRBD1; abundance: .; j_gene: TRBJ1-1; v_gene: TRBV7-9; CDR3nt: TGTGCCAGCAGCAATGGACAGGGCGGGGTATGGGACACTGAAGCTTTCTTT; CDR3aa: CASSNGQGGVWDTEAFF
d_gene: .; abundance: .; j_gene: TRBJ1-1; v_gene: TRBV6-6; CDR3nt: TGTGCCAGCAGAAGATTTGGGCAGGGGTCAAACACTGAAGCTTTCTTT; CDR3aa: CASRRFGQGSNTEAFF
d_gene: TRBD1; abundance: .; j_gene: TRBJ1-3; v_gene: TRBV5-1; CDR3nt: TGCGCCAGCAGCCGGCCCACACAGGGGACGGGAAACACCATATATTTT; CDR3aa: CASSRPTQGTGNTIYF
d_gene: .; abundance: .; j_gene: TRBJ1-1; v_gene: TRBV30; CDR3nt: TGTGCCTTCAACCGGGACACACAGGGAGCTTTCTTT; CDR3aa: CAFNRDTQGAFF
d_gene: TRBD1; abundance: .; j_gene: TRBJ1-1; v_gene: TRBV10-1; CDR3nt: TGCGCCAGCAGTGAGTCTCCGGGACAGGGGTATGAAGCTTTCTTT; CDR3aa: CASSESPGQGYEAFF
d_gene: .; abundance: few; j_gene: TRBJ1-2; v_gene: TRBV6-4; CDR3nt: TGTGCCAGCAGTTCGCAGGGTAACTATGGCTACACCTTC; CDR3aa: CASSSQGNYGYTF
d_gene: TRBD2; abundance: .; j_gene: TRBJ2-1; v_gene: TRBV4-1; CDR3nt: TGCGCCAGCAGCCAACACGGGGGGGCCAGTGAGCAGTTCTTC; CDR3aa: CASSQHGGASEQFF
d_gene: .; abundance: once; j_gene: TRBJ1-5; v_gene: TRBV28; CDR3nt: TGTGCCAGCAGTTTACGACTACACACACCCCAGCATTTT; CDR3aa: CASSLRLHTPQHF
d_gene: .; abundance: few; j_gene: TRBJ1-1; v_gene: TRBV4-1; CDR3nt: TGCGCCAGCAGCCAAGTAGCCGGAACTAGGCGAGAAGCTTTCTTT; CDR3aa: CASSQVAGTRREAFF